A single sample is the source of the 27 T cell receptor beta chains below, sequenced in a study of response to subunit inactivated influenza vaccine. Via MiXCR, TCRdb re-called the RT-PCR reads, giving one row per CDR3 protein. The table lists more than 700,000 distinct CDR3 sequences, roughly 20% of them singletons, with roughly a tenth in the top ten. Material: PBMCs from blood, obtained about 5 days after vaccination. These receptors were taken from a man in his fifties who received an inactivated influenza vaccine.

The V call is TRBV3-1, the J call TRBJ2-7; a possible D gene is TRBD2 (6 bases). The V end was cut by 1 base, the J end by 1 base, with 14 bases between. The CDR3 length is 16 residues. The germline gives CDR1 LGHDT, CDR2 YNNKEL (reference sequence). CDR3 sequence: CASSQALAGLSYEQYF. The DNA of the CDR3 is TGTGCCAGCAGCCAAGCCCTCGCGGGACTGTCCTACGAGCAGTACTTC.

The CDR3 DNA is TGTGCCAGCAGCCCGGGACTAGCTATAGCAGATACGCAGTATTTT. Its protein product is CASSPGLAIADTQYF. The gene calls are TRBV7-9 and TRBJ2-3, with TRBD2 matching over 9 bases. V trimming: 5 bases; J trimming: 4 bases; junction bases outside the gene matches: 7. CDR3 length: 15 amino acids. Germline V gene lookup returns CDR1 SEHNR and CDR2 FQNEAQ (reference sequence).

This clonotype was detected a few times. The rearrangement joins TRBV20-1 to TRBJ2-3, with D perhaps matching TRBD2 (6 bases). This CDR3 has 15 amino acids. The V gene's germline CDR1 is DFQATT and CDR2 SNEGSKA (reference sequence). V was trimmed by 6 bases and J by 2 bases, leaving 18 bases between them. The CDR3: CSANGGADFTDTQYF. The CDR3 bases are TGCAGTGCAAACGGCGGGGCTGATTTCACAGATACGCAGTATTTT.

This clonotype was recorded at least ten times. J is TRBJ2-4 and V is TRBV5-1, with a weak D call TRBD2 (5 bases). The germline V and J ends were trimmed by 2 bases and 0 bases, with 6 bases remaining between them. CDR3 size: 14 residues. CDR1 is SGHRS, CDR2 YFSETQ, per germline. The CDR3 nucleotides read TGCGCCAGCAGCTTCGAGGGAGCCAAAAACATTCAGTACTTC. Encoded protein: CASSFEGAKNIQYF.

The chain uses TRBV7-2 and TRBJ2-5, with D maybe TRBD2 (5 bases). CDR3 length: 13 residues. Germline V gene sequence: CDR1 SGHTA, CDR2 FQGNSA. With 5 bases removed from V and 4 bases from J, the gap between germline ends came to 11 bases. For the CDR3, the DNA is TGTGCCAGCAGCAAGGACTGGGGAGAGACCCAGTACTTC. This gives the protein CASSKDWGETQYF.

This clonotype was counted a few times. This sequence joins TRBV14 and TRBJ2-3, with D tentatively TRBD1 (6 bases). Per germline, CDR1 SGHDN and CDR2 FVKESK. The CDR3 length is 15 residues. Trimming took 1 base from V and 9 from J, leaving 17 bases between them. In DNA, the CDR3 is TGTGCCAGCAGCCAAGGCTGGCCCAGGGGAGTAACGCAGTATTTT. As protein: CASSQGWPRGVTQYF. The whole variable domain, filled in from reference TRBV14 and TRBJ2-3, reads EAGVTQFPSHSVIEKGQTVTLRCDPISGHDNLYWYRRVMGKEIKFLLHFVKESKQDESGMPNNRFLAERTGGTYSTLKVQPAELEDSGVYFCASSQGWPRGVTQYFGPGTRLTVL.

A few counts support this clonotype. The chain employs TRBV29-1 and TRBJ2-1, with TRBD2 matching over 9 bases. Germline V gene sequence: CDR1 SQVTM, CDR2 ANQGSEA. CDR3 length: 14 amino acids. The trim removed 5 bases at V and 2 bases at J, leaving 4 bases unmatched. The CDR3 loop is CSVLSGRPYNEQFF. CDR3 coding DNA: TGCAGCGTTTTAAGCGGGAGGCCCTACAATGAGCAGTTCTTC.

The chain carries TRBV7-2 and TRBJ2-3, with D perhaps TRBD1 or TRBD2 (5 bases each). The germline V and J ends were trimmed by 4 bases and 3 bases, with 17 bases remaining between them. Per the germline V gene, CDR1 is SGHTA and CDR2 is FQGNSA. This CDR3 contains 16 residues. The CDR3 spells CASSYGDLFSTDTQYF. CDR3 DNA sequence: TGTGCCAGCAGCTACGGGGACCTGTTTTCTACAGATACGCAGTATTTT.

The chain uses TRBV20-1 and TRBJ2-5; tentative D call: TRBD2 (5 bases). This CDR3 has 14 residues. Trimming pared 3 bases from V and 2 bases from J, leaving 13 bases between. Germline V gene data show CDR1 as DFQATT and CDR2 as SNEGSKA (reference sequence). The CDR3 sequence: CSARALGDQETQYF. The CDR3 bases are TGCAGTGCTAGGGCCCTCGGGGATCAAGAGACCCAGTACTTC.

This clonotype has just a few counts. The chain combines TRBV12-3 or TRBV12-4 with TRBJ2-3; 9 nucleotides align to TRBD2. After removal of 2 bases from V and 14 bases from J, the junction contained 11 bases not matched to a gene. The CDR3 is made up of 14 amino acids. This CDR3 is CASSLLTTSGDPYF. CDR3 DNA: TGTGCCAGCAGTTTACTAACGACTAGCGGAGACCCGTATTTT.

This clonotype was recorded many times. This rearrangement joins TRBV12-3 or TRBV12-4 to TRBJ1-5; D is unresolved. The CDR3 extends over 13 amino acids. V was pared by 3 bases and J by 7 bases, with 10 bases between. CDR3 in DNA: TGTGCCAGCAGTTTTGGGCAAGGGCAGCCCCAGCATTTT. Its protein product is CASSFGQGQPQHF.

The chain is built from TRBV10-3 and TRBJ2-3, with no clear D. The CDR3 contains 11 residues. V was clipped by 10 bases and J by 4 bases, with 9 bases between them. CDR1 and CDR2 (germline): ENHRY, SYGVKD. CDR3: CATGPADTQYF. Written as DNA, the CDR3 is TGTGCCACCGGGCCGGCAGATACGCAGTATTTT.

The CDR3 protein is CASIGTGELFF. Here the CDR3 DNA reads TGTGCCAGCATAGGCACCGGGGAGCTGTTTTTT. The chain recombines TRBV2 with TRBJ2-2; D not resolved. CDR3 length: 11 amino acids. CDR1 is SNHLY, CDR2 FYNNEI, per germline. The germline V and J ends were trimmed by 7 bases and 4 bases, with 4 bases remaining between them.

V and J are TRBV29-1 and TRBJ2-3; D is undetermined. The V end was cut by 6 bases, the J end by 2 bases, with 15 bases between. Germline V gene lookup returns CDR1 SQVTM and CDR2 ANQGSEA. CDR3 length: 14 amino acids. CDR3 in amino acids: CSVVPLINTDTQYF. In DNA, the CDR3 is TGCAGCGTAGTTCCACTTATTAACACAGATACGCAGTATTTT.

The genes are TRBV20-1 and TRBJ2-1; TRBD2 might be the D (5 bases). The V end was cut by 1 base, the J end by 5 bases, with 9 bases between. The CDR3 has 13 amino acids. The V gene's germline CDR1 is DFQATT and CDR2 SNEGSKA (reference sequence). This CDR3 is CSARVRTDNEQFF. The DNA of the CDR3 is TGCAGTGCTAGAGTCCGGACTGACAATGAGCAGTTCTTC.

The table lists this clonotype with a few counts. This chain joins TRBV4-1 and TRBJ1-5; D is perhaps TRBD1 (5 bases). Germline values: CDR1 MGHRA, CDR2 YSYEKL. V lost 2 bases to trimming and J lost 5 bases, with 16 bases between them. The CDR3 covers 16 residues. The CDR3 loop reads CASSQLLTGLHQPQHF. The CDR3 DNA reads TGCGCCAGCAGCCAACTTCTCACGGGACTGCATCAGCCCCAGCATTTT.

This chain joins TRBV2 and TRBJ1-5; 10 bases are a match to TRBD1. The CDR3 has 17 residues. Germline-derived CDR1 and CDR2 are SNHLY and FYNNEI. Trimming cost V 6 bases and J 3 bases; bases outside gene matches: 11. CDR3 region: CASSVSSGQGSNQPQHF. CDR3 coding DNA: TGTGCCAGCAGCGTATCGTCGGGACAGGGGTCCAATCAGCCCCAGCATTTT.

This clonotype was recorded at least ten times. The chain recombines TRBV10-3 with TRBJ1-5; D ambiguous. Trimming shortened V by 3 bases and J by 2 bases, and 11 bases separated the two germline ends. CDR1 and CDR2 (germline): ENHRY, SYGVKD. This CDR3 has 15 amino acids. The CDR3 sequence: CAISDSGDGNQPQHF. The CDR3 coding sequence is TGTGCCATCAGTGATTCGGGCGACGGCAATCAGCCCCAGCATTTT.

This clonotype appeared a few times. This chain joins TRBV7-9 and TRBJ2-1; perhaps TRBD1 as D (5 bases). The length of the CDR3 is 14 residues. From germline, CDR1 is SEHNR and CDR2 FQNEAQ (reference sequence). The V end was cut by 1 base, the J end by 4 bases, with 8 bases between. CDR3 nucleotides: TGTGCCAGCAGCTTAGTACAGGAATACAATGAGCAGTTCTTC. The encoded protein is CASSLVQEYNEQFF.

The rearrangement joins TRBV30 to TRBJ2-1, with 8 bases matching TRBD1. The CDR3 loop spans 15 amino acids. Germline assignment: CDR1 GTSNPN and CDR2 SVGIG (reference sequence). The junction had 6 bases not matched to a gene; V was cut back by 5 bases and J by 0 bases. CDR3 nucleotides: TGTGCCTGGGGGGGACAGGACGGCTCCTACAATGAGCAGTTCTTC. As protein: CAWGGQDGSYNEQFF.

V and J are TRBV5-1 and TRBJ2-5; D is possibly TRBD1 (5 bases). The CDR3 runs 15 residues. Per germline, CDR1 SGHRS and CDR2 YFSETQ. V lost 0 bases, J lost 3 bases, and 12 bases lay in between. The CDR3 region is CASSLGFAREETQYF. CDR3 bases: TGCGCCAGCAGCTTGGGCTTCGCCAGGGAAGAGACCCAGTACTTC.

This clonotype showed up just a few times. V gene TRBV20-1 combines with J gene TRBJ2-3; 15 positions match TRBD2. V lost 1 base to trimming and J lost 5 bases; unmatched junction nucleotides: 10. The CDR3 is 18 residues long. Per germline, CDR1 DFQATT and CDR2 SNEGSKA (reference sequence). This CDR3 reads CSARGGLAGGDFRDTQYF. DNA for the CDR3: TGCAGTGCTAGAGGGGGACTAGCGGGAGGAGACTTCCGAGATACGCAGTATTTT.

CDR3 loop: CSASGLASEYEQYF. DNA of the CDR3: TGCAGTGCTAGCGGACTAGCGAGTGAGTACGAGCAGTACTTC. V is TRBV20-1 and J is TRBJ2-7; 9 nucleotides line up with TRBD2. V was clipped by 3 bases and J by 4 bases; unmatched bases: 7. CDR3 length: 14 amino acids. The germline CDR1 and CDR2 sequences are DFQATT and SNEGSKA (reference sequence).

This clonotype was counted at least ten times. The chain joins TRBV10-3 to TRBJ2-1; the D gene could be TRBD1 or TRBD2 (5 bases each). Germline assignment: CDR1 ENHRY and CDR2 SYGVKD. This CDR3 region has 14 residues. With 3 bases removed from V and 8 bases from J, the gap between germline ends came to 14 bases. Here the CDR3 reads CAISDPEGNDEQFF. CDR3 nucleotides: TGTGCCATCAGTGACCCCGAGGGGAACGATGAGCAGTTCTTC.

This clonotype was seen only a few times. V gene TRBV7-8 combines with J gene TRBJ2-7; 13 nucleotides align to TRBD2. CDR3 length: 14 amino acids. With 4 bases clipped from V and 7 bases from J, the junction kept 4 bases outside the gene matches. The germline V gene encodes CDR1 SGHVS and CDR2 FQNEAQ. CDR3 region: CASSSGLAGEEQYF. DNA of the CDR3: TGTGCCAGCAGCTCTGGACTAGCGGGAGAGGAGCAGTACTTC.

This clonotype came up a few times. The chain employs TRBV7-2 and TRBJ2-6; TRBD1 is a possible D gene (6 bases). The CDR3 is made up of 16 amino acids. The V end lost 4 bases, the J end lost 0 bases, and 10 bases lay between the germline ends. Per the germline V gene, CDR1 is SGHTA and CDR2 is FQGNSA. The chain's CDR3 is CASSSRTVSGANVLTF. CDR3 nucleotides: TGTGCCAGCAGCTCTCGGACAGTCTCTGGGGCCAACGTCCTGACTTTC.

The chain couples TRBV12-3 or TRBV12-4 to TRBJ2-1, with D tentatively TRBD2 (6 bases). Trimming took off 10 bases at V and 5 bases at J, with 21 bases between the two ends. The CDR3 totals 15 residues. The chain's CDR3 is CATGLGGRFHNEQFF. The CDR3 region has the DNA TGTGCCACAGGCCTCGGAGGGAGGTTCCACAATGAGCAGTTCTTC.